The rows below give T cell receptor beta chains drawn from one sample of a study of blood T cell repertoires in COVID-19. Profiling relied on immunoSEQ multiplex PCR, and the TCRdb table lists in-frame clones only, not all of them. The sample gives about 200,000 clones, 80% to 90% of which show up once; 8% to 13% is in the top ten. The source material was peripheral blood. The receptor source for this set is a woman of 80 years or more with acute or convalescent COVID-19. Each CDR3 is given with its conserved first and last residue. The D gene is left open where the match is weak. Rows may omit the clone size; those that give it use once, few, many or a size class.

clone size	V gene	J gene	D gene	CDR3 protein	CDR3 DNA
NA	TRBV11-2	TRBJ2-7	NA	CASSRILEPQYF	TGTGCCAGCAGCAGGATTCTAGAACCTCAGTACTTC
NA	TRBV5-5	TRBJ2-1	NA	CASSLGLAGYNEQFF	TGTGCCAGCAGCTTGGGACTCGCCGGCTACAATGAGCAGTTCTTC
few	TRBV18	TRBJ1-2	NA	CASSPQTPALANYGYTF	TGTGCCAGCTCACCACAAACGCCGGCACTAGCTAACTATGGCTACACCTTC
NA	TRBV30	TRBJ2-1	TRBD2	CAWSKTSGPLSYNEQFF	TGTGCCTGGAGTAAGACTAGCGGGCCCCTCTCCTACAATGAGCAGTTCTTC
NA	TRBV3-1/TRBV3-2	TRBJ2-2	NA	CASSQGPPRELFF	TGTGCCAGCAGCCAAGGTCCCCCTCGGGAGCTGTTTTTT
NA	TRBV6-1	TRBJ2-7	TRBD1	CASSEASAQGAYEQYF	TGTGCCAGCAGTGAAGCATCCGCGCAGGGGGCCTACGAGCAGTACTTC
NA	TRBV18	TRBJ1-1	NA	CASSPPNGAEAFF	TGTGCCAGCTCACCACCGAACGGGGCTGAAGCTTTCTTT
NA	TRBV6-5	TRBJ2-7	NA	CASGRQAHYEQYF	TGTGCCAGCGGAAGGCAAGCGCACTACGAGCAGTACTTC
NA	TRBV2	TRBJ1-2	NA	CASSGGQNYGYTF	TGTGCCAGCAGTGGAGGACAGAACTATGGCTACACCTTC
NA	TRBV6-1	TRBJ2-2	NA	CASSELAGSLTGELFF	TGTGCCAGCAGTGAACTTGCGGGATCCCTCACCGGGGAGCTGTTTTTT
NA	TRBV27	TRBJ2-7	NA	CASRFRDGGSYEQYF	TGTGCCAGCCGTTTTAGGGACGGGGGCTCCTACGAGCAGTACTTC
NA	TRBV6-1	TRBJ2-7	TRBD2	CASSEGISGAGVAYEQYF	TGTGCCAGCAGTGAAGGAATATCTGGGGCGGGGGTAGCCTACGAGCAGTACTTC
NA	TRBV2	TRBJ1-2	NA	CASSALQAVYGYTF	TGTGCCAGCAGCGCGTTACAGGCAGTCTATGGCTACACCTTC
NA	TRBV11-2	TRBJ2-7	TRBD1	CASSLDSFTGAPYEQYF	TGTGCCAGCAGCTTAGATAGTTTCACAGGGGCCCCCTACGAGCAGTACTTC
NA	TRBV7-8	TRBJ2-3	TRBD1	CASSLLTGGTQYF	TGTGCCAGCAGCTTGTTGACAGGGGGGACGCAGTATTTT
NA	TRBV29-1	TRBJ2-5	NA	CSVAWAGETQYF	TGCAGCGTTGCATGGGCTGGGGAGACCCAGTACTTC
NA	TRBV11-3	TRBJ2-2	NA	CASSLPSSTGELFF	TGTGCCAGCAGCTTACCCTCGAGCACCGGGGAGCTGTTTTTT
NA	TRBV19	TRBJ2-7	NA	CASSRGVPQGLTYEQYF	TGTGCCAGTAGTCGCGGAGTACCTCAGGGGTTAACCTACGAGCAGTACTTC
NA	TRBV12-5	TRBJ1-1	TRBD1	CASGVDRAKAEAFF	TGTGCTAGTGGTGTTGACAGGGCCAAGGCTGAAGCTTTCTTT
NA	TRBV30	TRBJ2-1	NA	CARGEQPDNEQFF	TGTGCCCGTGGGGAGCAACCTGACAATGAGCAGTTCTTC
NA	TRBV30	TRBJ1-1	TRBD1	CAWSVSGGITEAFF	TGTGCCTGGAGTGTTTCAGGGGGCATCACTGAAGCTTTCTTT
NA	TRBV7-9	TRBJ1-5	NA	CASMRDSNQPQHF	TGTGCCAGCATGAGGGATAGCAATCAGCCCCAGCATTTT
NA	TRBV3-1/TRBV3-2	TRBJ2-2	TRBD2	CASSHRSGGHTGELFF	TGTGCCAGCAGCCACCGTAGCGGGGGGCACACCGGGGAGCTGTTTTTT
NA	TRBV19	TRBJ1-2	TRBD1	CASSIQRGTGASYGYTF	TGTGCCAGTAGTATCCAAAGGGGGACAGGGGCGAGCTATGGCTACACCTTC
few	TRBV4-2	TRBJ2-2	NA	CASSQGQEGTGELFF	TGTGCCAGCAGCCAAGGGCAGGAGGGTACCGGGGAGCTGTTTTTT
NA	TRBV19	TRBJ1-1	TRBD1	CASSLEGQLNTEAFF	TGTGCCAGTAGTCTCGAGGGACAGTTGAACACTGAAGCTTTCTTT
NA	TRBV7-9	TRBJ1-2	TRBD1	CASSPRGQPNYGYTF	TGTGCCAGCAGCCCAAGGGGACAGCCTAACTATGGCTACACCTTC
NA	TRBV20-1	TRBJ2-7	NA	CSARRTYEQYF	TGCAGTGCTCGGAGGACCTACGAGCAGTACTTC
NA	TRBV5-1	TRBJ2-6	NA	CASSSAGVSGANVLTF	TGCGCCAGCAGCTCCGCAGGTGTATCTGGGGCCAACGTCCTGACTTTC
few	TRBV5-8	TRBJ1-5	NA	CASSPTNLGAYQPQHF	TGTGCCAGCAGCCCGACGAATCTGGGGGCATACCAGCCCCAGCATTTT
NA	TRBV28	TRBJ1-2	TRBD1	CASSQRTGDYGYTF	TGTGCCAGCAGTCAGAGGACAGGGGACTATGGCTACACCTTC
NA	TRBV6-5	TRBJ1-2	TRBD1	CASSRQGGHGYTF	TGTGCCAGCAGTCGACAGGGAGGTCATGGCTACACCTTC
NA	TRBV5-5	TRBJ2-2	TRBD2	CASIGVGLAGTGELFF	TGTGCCAGCATAGGAGTGGGACTAGCGGGGACCGGGGAGCTGTTTTTT
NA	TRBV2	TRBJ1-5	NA	CASSEGTGSNQPQHF	TGTGCCAGCAGTGAAGGTACAGGGAGCAATCAGCCCCAGCATTTT
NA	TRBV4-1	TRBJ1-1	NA	CASSQGWVAGERTEAFF	TGCGCCAGCAGCCAAGGATGGGTGGCGGGGGAGAGAACTGAAGCTTTCTTT
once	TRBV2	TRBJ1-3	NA	CASRPQGNTIYF	TGTGCCAGCAGGCCCCAGGGAAACACCATATATTTT
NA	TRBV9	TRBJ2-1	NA	CASSVEGDHFYNEQFF	TGTGCCAGCAGCGTAGAGGGGGACCACTTTTACAATGAGCAGTTCTTC
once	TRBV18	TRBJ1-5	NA	CASSPLPGGINQPQHF	TGTGCCAGCTCACCACTCCCCGGGGGGATAAATCAGCCCCAGCATTTT
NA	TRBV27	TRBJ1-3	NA	CASSLTGSGNTIYF	TGTGCCAGCAGTTTGACGGGCTCTGGAAACACCATATATTTT
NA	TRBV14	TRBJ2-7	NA	CASSPVGVYEQYF	TGTGCCAGCAGCCCCGTGGGCGTCTACGAGCAGTACTTC
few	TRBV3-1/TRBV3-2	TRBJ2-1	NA	CASSQISGDYNEQFF	TGTGCCAGCAGCCAAATTAGCGGAGACTACAATGAGCAGTTCTTC
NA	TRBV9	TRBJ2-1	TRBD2	CASSVAERGSYNEQFF	TGTGCCAGCAGCGTAGCTGAGCGGGGCTCCTACAATGAGCAGTTCTTC
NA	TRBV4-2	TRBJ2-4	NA	CASSRDLAIKNIQYF	TGTGCCAGCAGCCGCGACCTAGCTATCAAAAACATTCAGTACTTC
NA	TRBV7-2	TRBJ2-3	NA	CASSAPYGVTDTQYF	TGTGCCAGCAGCGCCCCGTACGGGGTCACAGATACGCAGTATTTT
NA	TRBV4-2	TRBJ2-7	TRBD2	CASSQDPAGFYEQYF	TGTGCCAGCAGCCAAGATCCAGCGGGGTTCTACGAGCAGTACTTC